These T cell receptor beta chains were read from a single sample in a study of T cell responses to AZD1222 COVID-19 vaccine. Generated by immunoSEQ multiplex PCR, the TCRdb table keeps only in-frame clones and is missing some. The sample lists roughly 83,000 clones, roughly 88% occurring once. The sample consisted of peripheral blood, taken on day 0 of AZD1222 vaccination. Every receptor here comes from an adult in good health. CDR3s include the opening cysteine and the closing phenylalanine or tryptophan. D genes are given only for firm matches. The size of a clone is reported for some rows only, either as once, few or many, or as a class for expanded clones.

CDR3nt,CDR3aa,abundance,d_gene,v_gene,j_gene
TGTGCCAGCAGTTACTCAGGGACCAACACTGAAGCTTTCTTT,CASSYSGTNTEAFF,.,.,TRBV6-5,TRBJ1-1
TGTGCCAGCAGTTATTTGGTGCAGACTGGGGGCACTGAAGCTTTCTTT,CASSYLVQTGGTEAFF,.,.,TRBV6-6,TRBJ1-1
TGTGCCAGCAGCCAAGTACAGAATAATTCACCCCTCCACTTT,CASSQVQNNSPLHF,.,.,TRBV3-1/TRBV3-2,TRBJ1-6
TGTGCCAGCAGTCTTACAGGGACTGAAGCTTTCTTT,CASSLTGTEAFF,.,.,TRBV12-3/TRBV12-4,TRBJ1-1
TGTGCCAGCTCACCTATATGGACAGTCACCGGGGAGCTGTTTTTT,CASSPIWTVTGELFF,many,.,TRBV18,TRBJ2-2
TGTGCCAGCAGTGTGACAGGAACGAAAGCTTTCTTT,CASSVTGTKAFF,.,.,TRBV2,TRBJ1-1
TGCGCCAGCAGCCAAGGTCGTAGCGGGGGGGGAAGATACGAGCAGTACTTC,CASSQGRSGGGRYEQYF,once,TRBD2,TRBV4-1,TRBJ2-7
TGTGCCAGCAGCTTGACATGGGGACAGGTTCAAGAGACCCAGTACTTC,CASSLTWGQVQETQYF,.,TRBD1,TRBV9,TRBJ2-5
TGTGCCATTTGGTGGCAGGGCCCACTCCTTAATGAAAAACTGTTTTTT,CAIWWQGPLLNEKLFF,.,.,TRBV7-7,TRBJ1-4
TGTGCCAGCAGCCAAGGACAACTCTCCTACGAGCAGTACTTC,CASSQGQLSYEQYF,.,.,TRBV7-9,TRBJ2-7
TGCGCCAGCAGTGAGCCTACTAGGACCGAGACCCAGTACTTC,CASSEPTRTETQYF,once,.,TRBV10-2,TRBJ2-5
TGTGCCAGCCAAGAGGCGGGGGGGCAGTACAATGAGCAGTTCTTC,CASQEAGGQYNEQFF,.,TRBD2,TRBV5-4,TRBJ2-1
TGTGCCAGCAGTTGGACTAGCGGCGCGACCCAGTACTTC,CASSWTSGATQYF,.,TRBD2,TRBV2,TRBJ2-5
TGTGCCTGGAGTGAGGGCCTGAAACTCTATGGCTACACCTTC,CAWSEGLKLYGYTF,few,.,TRBV30,TRBJ1-2
TGTGCCAGCAGTGCCCAAGGGACAGTGAATCAGCCCCAGCATTTT,CASSAQGTVNQPQHF,.,TRBD1,TRBV2,TRBJ1-5
TGTGCCAGCAATAACGCCCATAATTCACCCCTCCACTTT,CASNNAHNSPLHF,.,.,TRBV3-1/TRBV3-2,TRBJ1-6
TGTGCCAGCAGTTCTCTCCAAGACTCCTATGGCTACACCTTC,CASSSLQDSYGYTF,few,.,TRBV28,TRBJ1-2
TGTGCCAGCCGCGTAGCGGGAAAGGGCACAGATACGCAGTATTTT,CASRVAGKGTDTQYF,.,TRBD2,TRBV5-8,TRBJ2-3
TGTGCCAGCAGCTTAGCTGGGACAGGGGGAGTAGGTCAGCCCCAGCATTTT,CASSLAGTGGVGQPQHF,once,TRBD1,TRBV7-9,TRBJ1-5
TGCGCCAGCAAGGTCGGGACAGGGAATGAAAAACTGTTTTTT,CASKVGTGNEKLFF,.,TRBD1,TRBV5-1,TRBJ1-4
TGTGCCAGCAGCGTAACCCCAGGGGGCGCGGACTATGGCTACACCTTC,CASSVTPGGADYGYTF,.,TRBD1,TRBV9,TRBJ1-2
TGTGCCAGCAGTGCGGGACACAACTATGGCTACACCTTC,CASSAGHNYGYTF,.,.,TRBV2,TRBJ1-2
TGTGCCAGCAGTACAGGAAGGAATCAGCCCCAGCATTTT,CASSTGRNQPQHF,.,.,TRBV12-3/TRBV12-4,TRBJ1-5
TGCAGCGTTGACAGGGGCAGAGATACGCAGTATTTT,CSVDRGRDTQYF,.,.,TRBV29-1,TRBJ2-3
TGTGCCAGCAGCGACAGACCCGGGACAGGGTCTCTCTCTTCAGGAAACACCATATATTTT,CASSDRPGTGSLSSGNTIYF,.,.,TRBV21-1,TRBJ1-3
TGTGCCAGCCGGGAAGACCTTGGGACAGAAGCTTTCTTT,CASREDLGTEAFF,.,.,TRBV2,TRBJ1-1
TGTGCCAGCAGCTCCCAGTACGAGCAGTACTTC,CASSSQYEQYF,.,.,TRBV5-4,TRBJ2-7
TGCGCCAGCAGCTTTCTGTCCCCGGCGGGTGCGAATGAGCAGTTCTTC,CASSFLSPAGANEQFF,.,.,TRBV5-1,TRBJ2-1
TGTGCCATCAGATCCACGGGACAAGGTGAAAAACTGTTTTTT,CAIRSTGQGEKLFF,once,.,TRBV10-3,TRBJ1-4
TGTGCCAGCAGTGTGCGGGGTATCCTCTACGAGCAGTACTTC,CASSVRGILYEQYF,.,.,TRBV2,TRBJ2-7
TGTGCCAGCAGCTTGGCGGACAGGGTCTCCTACGAGCAGTACTTC,CASSLADRVSYEQYF,.,TRBD1,TRBV5-8,TRBJ2-7
TGTGCCAGCAGCTTAATGGGACAGGGGATTTACAATGAGCAGTTCTTC,CASSLMGQGIYNEQFF,.,TRBD1,TRBV11-3,TRBJ2-1
TGTGCCAGTAGTACCGGGGGACAGGGGACCCCTGAAGCTTTCTTT,CASSTGGQGTPEAFF,.,TRBD1,TRBV19,TRBJ1-1
TGTGCCAGCAGCCTCTCAGGTAGGGGCAAAGCCTACGAGCAGTACTTC,CASSLSGRGKAYEQYF,.,.,TRBV5-6,TRBJ2-7
TGTGCCACCAGCATTGGAATGGACAGACGCAATCAGCCCCAGCATTTT,CATSIGMDRRNQPQHF,.,.,TRBV15,TRBJ1-5